The 27 T cell receptor beta chains below all came from one sample that was sequenced in a study of CD8 T cells in ankylosing spondylitis. TCRdb re-analysed the 5' RACE reads in MiXCR, keeping a single row per CDR3 protein. The table includes about 540,000 distinct CDR3 sequences, 9.5% to 15% detected once. What these receptors recognize is not known. Study-wide findings and caveats: Blood from ankylosing spondylitis patients appeared to carry a characteristic eight-variant TCR beta motif.

Sequencing was carried out using blood, either unsorted or a sorted T cell fraction (not recorded which). The receptors were sampled from a male donor with ankylosing spondylitis.

This clonotype has just a few counts. The V call is TRBV29-1, the J call TRBJ1-4; TRBD1 matches at 8 bases. V lost 3 bases, J lost 0 bases, and 6 bases stayed unmatched. Germline V gives CDR1 SQVTM, CDR2 ANQGSEA. The CDR3 spans 16 residues. In nucleotides, the CDR3 is TGCAGCGTTGAGACAGGGGATTACGCAACTAATGAAAAACTGTTTTTT. Translating it yields CSVETGDYATNEKLFF.

V usage is TRBV4-1 and J usage is TRBJ2-7; D is possibly TRBD1 or TRBD2 (5 bases each). CDR3 length: 15 residues. V was pared by 1 base and J by 3 bases, with 13 bases between. CDR1 MGHRA and CDR2 YSYEKL come from the germline V gene. For the CDR3, the DNA is TGCGCCAGCAGCCAAGCGCCCGGGACCTACTACGAGCAGTACGTC. This codes for CASSQAPGTYYEQYV.

This rearrangement joins TRBV6-1 to TRBJ1-5; D is unclear. Deletions cut 3 bases from V and 7 bases from J, with 22 bases between. The CDR3 spans 17 residues. CDR1 is MNHNS, CDR2 SASEGT, per germline. The CDR3 here is CASSDTRHHSGPQPQHF. CDR3 coding DNA: TGTGCCAGCAGTGACACCCGACACCATTCGGGCCCGCAGCCCCAGCATTTT.

This clonotype occurred a few times. The chain couples TRBV11-2 to TRBJ2-5, with D perhaps matching TRBD1 or TRBD2 (6 bases each). With 2 bases removed from V and 5 bases from J, the gap between germline ends came to 12 bases. Germline values: CDR1 SGHAT, CDR2 FQNNGV. The CDR3 runs 14 residues. The CDR3 reads CASSLFGGSETQYF. Here the CDR3 DNA reads TGTGCCAGCAGCTTATTCGGGGGCTCGGAGACCCAGTACTTC.

The chain joins TRBV5-1 to TRBJ1-5, with 8 nucleotides matching TRBD1. The CDR3 consists of 15 residues. Unmatched junction bases numbered 7, after V lost 1 base and J lost 7 bases. Germline lookup yields CDR1 SGHRS and CDR2 YFSETQ. The CDR3 region is CASSLSGGARQPQHF. CDR3 bases: TGCGCCAGCAGCTTGTCAGGGGGCGCCCGACAGCCCCAGCATTTT. The whole variable domain, remainder taken from reference TRBV5-1 and TRBJ1-5, is KAGVTQTPRYLIKTRGQQVTLSCSPISGHRSVSWYQQTPGQGLQFLFEYFSETQRNKGNFPGRFSGRQFSNSRSEMNVSTLELGDSALYLCASSLSGGARQPQHFGDGTRLSIL.

The chain is built from TRBV7-6 and TRBJ2-5; TRBD1 matches at 9 bases. The CDR3 has 15 residues. From germline, CDR1 is SGHVS and CDR2 FNYEAQ. Trimming cost V 6 bases and J 2 bases; bases outside gene matches: 7. CDR3: CASRKSDRGQETQYF. The DNA of the CDR3 is TGTGCCAGCAGGAAATCGGACAGGGGACAAGAGACCCAGTACTTC.

The rearrangement uses TRBV20-1 and TRBJ2-2; possible D gene TRBD2, 5 bases. The length of the CDR3 is 15 residues. The V gene lost 3 bases and the J gene lost 2 bases, with 13 bases spanning the gap. CDR1 and CDR2 (germline): DFQATT, SNEGSKA (reference sequence). CDR3 DNA: TGCAGTGCTAGCGGGAACTTCCCTAACACCGGGGAGCTGTTTTTT. Translation gives CSASGNFPNTGELFF.

The chain's CDR3 is CASSLASETFTDTQYF. CDR3 sequence (DNA): TGTGCCAGCAGCTTAGCATCGGAGACCTTCACAGATACGCAGTATTTT. V and J are TRBV7-2 and TRBJ2-3; no reliable D call. The CDR3 runs 16 residues. V was trimmed by 0 bases and J by 2 bases, leaving 12 bases between them. The germline CDR1 and CDR2 sequences are SGHTA and FQGNSA.

This clonotype was seen only a few times. V is TRBV7-6 and J is TRBJ2-3; 7 positions match TRBD2. Germline V gene lookup returns CDR1 SGHVS and CDR2 FNYEAQ. This CDR3 spans 15 amino acids. V dropped 5 bases and J dropped 3; count of bases not matched to a gene: 8. The chain's CDR3 is CASSLLSGKTDTQYF. The DNA for the CDR3 is TGTGCCAGCAGCCTACTAAGCGGGAAAACAGATACGCAGTATTTT.

The rearrangement uses TRBV28 and TRBJ1-3, with TRBD1 as a possible D gene (5 bases). Trimming stripped 4 bases from V and 2 bases from J, with 9 bases between. This CDR3 has 14 residues. The germline V gene encodes CDR1 MDHEN and CDR2 SYDVKM. The CDR3, as DNA: TGTGCCAGCAGTTCCGTCAGGGCTGGAAACACCATATATTTT. Translating it yields CASSSVRAGNTIYF.

This clonotype was seen a handful of times. The V gene is TRBV24-1, the J gene TRBJ2-2; either TRBD1 or TRBD2 may fit D (5 bases each). Germline values: CDR1 KGHDR, CDR2 SFDVKD. Trimming took 9 bases from V and 6 from J, leaving 19 bases between them. The CDR3 covers 15 residues. For the CDR3, the DNA is TGTGCCACCGCTGGGGGTCTTCCGTTCCCCGGGGAGCTGTTTTTT. Translation: CATAGGLPFPGELFF.

This clonotype was counted only a few times. This sequence joins TRBV27 and TRBJ2-3; 7 bases agree with TRBD1. V shed 4 bases, J shed 2 bases, and the junction held 21 bases outside the gene matches. The CDR3 length is 20 residues. Germline V gives CDR1 MNHEY, CDR2 SMNVEV (reference sequence). The CDR3 protein is CASSSPLGAGSEGATDTQYF. DNA for the CDR3: TGTGCCAGCAGTTCCCCACTAGGGGCTGGGTCAGAGGGGGCCACAGATACGCAGTATTTT.

The CDR3 protein is CASSAMGDTDTQYF. The CDR3 DNA follows: TGTGCCAGCAGCGCCATGGGGGACACAGATACGCAGTATTTT. The gene calls are TRBV9 and TRBJ2-3; D assignment may be TRBD1 or TRBD2 (5 bases each). This CDR3 has 14 amino acids. V was trimmed by 3 bases and J by 2 bases, leaving 10 bases between them. Germline V gene sequence: CDR1 SGDLS, CDR2 YYNGEE.

This clonotype occurred a few times. This chain joins TRBV20-1 and TRBJ2-7; 9 bases fit TRBD2. There are 14 residues in the CDR3. Germline V lookup: CDR1 DFQATT, CDR2 SNEGSKA (reference sequence). The ends lost 0 bases at V and 4 bases at J; junction bases unmatched: 4. The CDR3 here is CSARDLSGRYEQYF. The CDR3 nucleotides read TGCAGTGCTAGAGATCTTAGCGGGAGATACGAGCAGTACTTC.

In its sample, this clonotype was seen a few times. The chain carries TRBV12-3 or TRBV12-4 and TRBJ1-4; D is perhaps TRBD1 (6 bases). The length of the CDR3 is 14 residues. With 8 bases removed from V and 5 bases from J, the gap between germline ends came to 15 bases. The chain's CDR3 is CASRGDRTNEKLFF. Written as DNA, the CDR3 is TGTGCCAGCCGGGGAGACAGGACCAATGAAAAACTGTTTTTT.

The gene calls are TRBV15 and TRBJ1-4; TRBD1 is a possible D gene (6 bases). The germline gives CDR1 LNHNV, CDR2 YYDKDF (reference sequence). CDR3 length equals 15 residues. V was cut by 3 bases and J by 8 bases, with 16 bases left in between. The CDR3 DNA sequence: TGTGCCACCAGCAGGCAACAGGGCCCAAGGGAAAAACTGTTTTTT. It codes for CATSRQQGPREKLFF.

The chain uses TRBV24-1 and TRBJ1-5; 7 bases fit TRBD1. The CDR3 sequence is 17 residues long. J was trimmed by 0 bases and V by 4 bases; bases with no gene match: 8. Germline CDR1 is KGHDR and CDR2 is SFDVKD. The CDR3 region has the DNA TGTGCCACCAGTGACGGACAGGACCGCTATAGCAATCAGCCCCAGCATTTT. Translation: CATSDGQDRYSNQPQHF.

This clonotype came up a few times. The gene calls are TRBV20-1 and TRBJ2-3, with TRBD2 matching over 10 bases. This CDR3 has 14 residues. Germline lookup yields CDR1 DFQATT and CDR2 SNEGSKA (reference sequence). V trimming: 3 bases; J trimming: 4 bases; junction bases outside the gene matches: 4. In nucleotides, the CDR3 is TGCAGTGCTAGCTTTACTAGCGGGGCAGATACGCAGTATTTT. It codes for CSASFTSGADTQYF.

This rearrangement joins TRBV27 to TRBJ2-6, with D maybe TRBD1 (6 bases). The germline V gene has CDR1 MNHEY and CDR2 SMNVEV (reference sequence). There are 17 residues in the CDR3. Trimming cost V 2 bases and J 1 base, with 12 bases left between them. The CDR3 DNA reads as TGTGCCAGCAGTTTAACGGCCCAGGGGTCTGGGGCCAACGTCCTGACTTTC. Its protein is CASSLTAQGSGANVLTF.

This clonotype was detected many times. This chain connects TRBV12-3 or TRBV12-4 to TRBJ1-6, with a tentative D call TRBD1 (6 bases). This CDR3 spans 14 amino acids. Trimming pared 4 bases from V and 7 bases from J, leaving 11 bases between. The CDR3 here is CASSWNRDNSPLHF. CDR3 DNA: TGTGCCAGCAGTTGGAACAGGGACAATTCACCCCTCCACTTT.

The CDR3 protein is CASIRGQLNNEQFF. Written as DNA, the CDR3 is TGTGCCAGCATCCGCGGCCAATTAAACAATGAGCAGTTCTTC. The chain joins TRBV11-2 to TRBJ2-1; D gene unclear. V lost 7 bases, J lost 5 bases, and 15 bases lay in between. The CDR3 length is 14 residues. The germline gives CDR1 SGHAT, CDR2 FQNNGV. Based on the CDR3 plus reference TRBV11-2 and TRBJ2-1, the full variable domain is EAGVAQSPRYKIIEKRQSVAFWCNPISGHATLYWYQQILGQGPKLLIQFQNNGVVDDSQLPKDRFSAERLKGVDSTLKIQPAKLEDSAVYLCASIRGQLNNEQFFGPGTRLTVL.

The sample holds a few counts of this clonotype. The chain carries TRBV20-1 and TRBJ2-3, with 13 bases that match TRBD2. The CDR3 is 15 amino acids. Germline-derived CDR1 and CDR2 are DFQATT and SNEGSKA (reference sequence). The V gene end was trimmed by 6 bases and the J gene end by 2 bases; junction bases not matched to a gene: 5. The CDR3: CSALGLAGITDTQYF. Here the CDR3 DNA reads TGCAGTGCGCTGGGACTAGCGGGGATCACAGATACGCAGTATTTT.

The table lists this clonotype with a few counts. The chain combines TRBV2 with TRBJ1-1; the D gene is possibly TRBD1 (5 bases). There are 14 residues in the CDR3. V was pared by 8 bases and J by 0 bases, with 13 bases between. Germline V gives CDR1 SNHLY, CDR2 FYNNEI. Written as DNA, the CDR3 is TGTGCCAGCCTCCCAGGGACCATGAACACTGAAGCTTTCTTT. Protein sequence: CASLPGTMNTEAFF.

This clonotype has a handful of counts. This chain connects TRBV14 to TRBJ2-7; D tentatively reads TRBD1 or TRBD2 (5 bases each). The ends were cut back, 1 base at V and 12 bases at J, with 10 bases in the middle. Germline V gene lookup returns CDR1 SGHDN and CDR2 FVKESK. The CDR3 consists of 11 residues. CDR3 in amino acids: CASSQGAGAYF. CDR3 DNA: TGTGCCAGCAGCCAAGGGGCCGGGGCGTACTTC.

This clonotype was observed a handful of times. This chain joins TRBV2 and TRBJ2-3; the D gene is possibly TRBD2 (6 bases). CDR3 length: 14 residues. Trimming shortened V by 4 bases and J by 4 bases, and 12 bases separated the two germline ends. The germline V gene has CDR1 SNHLY and CDR2 FYNNEI. The CDR3 is CASSGTWGADTQYF. CDR3 DNA sequence: TGTGCCAGCAGTGGGACTTGGGGGGCAGATACGCAGTATTTT.

This clonotype was counted only a few times. CDR3 residues: CASSFAGGAYEQYV. In nucleotides, the CDR3 is TGTGCCAGCAGCTTCGCAGGGGGGGCCTACGAGCAGTACGTC. V and J are TRBV7-9 and TRBJ2-7; either TRBD1 or TRBD2 may fit D (7 bases each). The V gene lost 3 bases and the J gene lost 2 bases, with 11 bases spanning the gap. Germline loops: CDR1 SEHNR, CDR2 FQNEAQ (reference sequence). CDR3 length equals 14 residues.

This clonotype appeared many times. The chain carries TRBV27 and TRBJ2-5, with a weak D call TRBD1 (5 bases). Germline loops: CDR1 MNHEY, CDR2 SMNVEV (reference sequence). This CDR3 comprises 15 residues. The V end was cut by 3 bases, the J end by 4 bases, with 15 bases between. CDR3 protein: CASSFRAVSAETQYF. The CDR3 bases are TGTGCCAGCAGTTTCAGGGCGGTGAGTGCAGAGACCCAGTACTTC.